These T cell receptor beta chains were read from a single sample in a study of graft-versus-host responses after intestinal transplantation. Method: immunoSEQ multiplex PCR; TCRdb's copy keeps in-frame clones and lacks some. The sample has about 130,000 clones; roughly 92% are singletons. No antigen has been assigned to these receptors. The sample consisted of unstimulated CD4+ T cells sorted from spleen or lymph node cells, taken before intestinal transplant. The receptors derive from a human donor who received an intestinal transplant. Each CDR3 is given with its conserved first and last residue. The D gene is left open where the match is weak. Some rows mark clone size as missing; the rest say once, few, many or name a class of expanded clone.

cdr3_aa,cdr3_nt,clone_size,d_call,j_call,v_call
CASSLSYHTDTQYF,TGTGCCAGCAGCTTAAGCTACCACACAGATACGCAGTATTTT,NA,NA,TRBJ2-3,TRBV7-2
CASSPGTSYEQYF,TGTGCCAGCTCACCAGGGACCTCCTACGAGCAGTACTTC,NA,NA,TRBJ2-7,TRBV18
CASSQDVPDTQYF,TGTGCCAGCAGCCAAGATGTCCCAGATACGCAGTATTTT,once,NA,TRBJ2-3,TRBV4-2
CASSSAGRGGYTF,TGCGCCAGCAGCTCGGCGGGGAGGGGGGGCTACACCTTC,NA,NA,TRBJ1-2,TRBV5-1
CASSLDRTSGTEAFF,TGCGCCAGCAGCCTAGACAGGACTTCGGGAACTGAAGCTTTCTTT,once,NA,TRBJ1-1,TRBV5-1
CASSENLETQYF,TGTGCCAGCAGTGAAAATCTGGAGACCCAGTACTTC,once,NA,TRBJ2-5,TRBV25-1
CASRRRENYGYTF,TGTGCCAGCAGACGACGGGAAAACTATGGCTACACCTTC,NA,NA,TRBJ1-2,TRBV6-5
CASRPSGTQTQYF,TGTGCCAGCAGGCCCTCCGGGACTCAGACCCAGTACTTC,NA,NA,TRBJ2-5,TRBV27
CASISRASSTDTQYF,TGTGCCAGCATTTCGAGGGCCTCGAGCACAGATACGCAGTATTTT,NA,NA,TRBJ2-3,TRBV6-1
CASSEVGHNSPLHF,TGTGCCAGCAGTGAAGTAGGACATAATTCACCCCTCCACTTT,NA,NA,TRBJ1-6,TRBV6-1
CASSPTGANTGELVF,TGCGCCAGCAGCCCAACTGGCGCGAACACCGGGGAGCTGGTTTTT,NA,NA,TRBJ2-2,TRBV5-1
CASSPGTGFRGVNSPLHF,TGTGCCAGCAGCCCGGGGACAGGTTTTAGAGGGGTTAATTCACCCCTCCACTTT,NA,TRBD1,TRBJ1-6,TRBV5-4
CASSERQGVAETQYF,TGTGCCAGCAGTGAAAGGCAGGGGGTGGCAGAGACCCAGTACTTC,few,TRBD1,TRBJ2-5,TRBV6-1
CAWSPPLVKGLGDSNQPQHF,TGTGCCTGGAGTCCCCCCCTAGTCAAGGGTTTGGGTGATAGCAATCAGCCCCAGCATTTT,NA,NA,TRBJ1-5,TRBV30
CASSLLPQETQYF,TGTGCCAGCAGCTTGCTGCCCCAAGAGACCCAGTACTTC,NA,NA,TRBJ2-5,TRBV7-7
CASSPLAGTGIYEQYF,TGTGCCAGCAGCCCCCTTGCCGGGACAGGGATCTACGAGCAGTACTTC,NA,TRBD1,TRBJ2-7,TRBV11-1
CASSQEGGTEAFF,TGCGCCAGCAGCCAAGAGGGTGGCACTGAAGCTTTCTTT,NA,NA,TRBJ1-1,TRBV4-1
CASSFGGQGTDTQYF,TGTGCCAGCAGTTTCGGGGGACAGGGAACAGATACGCAGTATTTT,NA,TRBD1,TRBJ2-3,TRBV6-5
CASSQNLNTEAFF,TGCGCCAGCAGCCAGAACTTGAACACTGAAGCTTTCTTT,NA,NA,TRBJ1-1,TRBV4-1
CASSRPGPFTGELFF,TGTGCCAGCAGCCGGCCGGGACCCTTCACCGGGGAGCTGTTTTTT,NA,NA,TRBJ2-2,TRBV14
CASSLELEGYTF,TGTGCCAGCAGCTTAGAGTTGGAGGGCTACACCTTC,NA,NA,TRBJ1-2,TRBV7-9
CASSSRNSYEQYF,TGTGCCAGCAGCTCCAGGAATTCCTACGAGCAGTACTTC,NA,NA,TRBJ2-7,TRBV7-9
CASSDRIQETQYF,TGCGCCAGCAGTGACCGCATCCAAGAGACCCAGTACTTC,NA,NA,TRBJ2-5,TRBV10-1
CASSVDGSSNQPQHF,TGTGCCAGCAGCGTAGACGGGTCTAGCAATCAGCCCCAGCATTTT,NA,NA,TRBJ1-5,TRBV9
CASSMGTSRETQYF,TGCGCCAGTTCGATGGGGACTAGTAGGGAGACCCAGTACTTC,NA,TRBD2,TRBJ2-5,TRBV5-1
CAIRGSYEQYF,TGTGCCATCAGGGGTTCCTACGAGCAGTACTTC,NA,NA,TRBJ2-7,TRBV10-3
CASSLLGSGQETQYF,TGTGCCAGCAGTTTATTGGGTAGTGGACAAGAGACCCAGTACTTC,NA,NA,TRBJ2-5,TRBV27
CAISAVRTDTQYF,TGTGCCATCTCCGCGGTCCGGACAGATACGCAGTATTTT,NA,NA,TRBJ2-3,TRBV10-3
CSVEGGSSYNEQFF,TGCAGCGTTGAAGGGGGGAGCTCCTACAATGAGCAGTTCTTC,once,NA,TRBJ2-1,TRBV29-1
CASSINGGTNEQFF,TGTGCCAGTAGTATCAACGGGGGAACGAATGAGCAGTTCTTC,NA,NA,TRBJ2-1,TRBV19
CASSPNGQGGYTF,TGCGCCAGCAGCCCAAACGGTCAGGGGGGCTACACCTTC,NA,NA,TRBJ1-2,TRBV5-1
CASRRTGNTGELFF,TGTGCCAGCCGGAGGACAGGGAACACCGGGGAGCTGTTTTTT,NA,TRBD1,TRBJ2-2,TRBV6-4
CASSRDRGSRNPDTQYF,TGTGCCAGCAGCCGGGACAGGGGGAGTCGGAATCCAGATACGCAGTATTTT,NA,TRBD1,TRBJ2-3,TRBV7-9
CASSQEWGRNTIYF,TGTGCCAGCAGCCAAGAATGGGGGCGAAACACCATATATTTT,NA,NA,TRBJ1-3,TRBV14
CASMEGYNEQFF,TGTGCCAGCATGGAGGGCTACAATGAGCAGTTCTTC,once,NA,TRBJ2-1,TRBV6-5
CASTGNYEQYF,TGTGCCAGCACAGGGAACTACGAGCAGTACTTC,NA,NA,TRBJ2-7,TRBV6-6
CASSEALIRGYTF,TGTGCCAGCAGTGAAGCGCTTATCAGAGGCTACACCTTC,NA,NA,TRBJ1-2,TRBV2
CASPLRNTSEQYF,TGTGCTAGTCCGCTGAGGAACACCTCCGAGCAGTACTTC,once,NA,TRBJ2-7,TRBV12-5
CASRTSGGAYTGELFF,TGTGCCAGCAGGACTAGCGGGGGGGCCTACACCGGGGAGCTGTTTTTT,NA,TRBD2,TRBJ2-2,TRBV2
CASSLTEGYNEQFF,TGCGCCAGCAGCTTGACCGAAGGATACAATGAGCAGTTCTTC,NA,NA,TRBJ2-1,TRBV5-1
CASWNQGARTEAFF,TGTGCCAGCTGGAACCAGGGGGCTCGCACTGAAGCTTTCTTT,NA,TRBD1,TRBJ1-1,TRBV28
CASRAWWGADDTQYF,TGTGCCAGCAGGGCTTGGTGGGGGGCCGATGATACGCAGTATTTT,NA,NA,TRBJ2-3,TRBV6-5
CASSIQLARRETQYF,TGTGCCAGTAGTATCCAGCTAGCGCGTCGGGAGACCCAGTACTTC,NA,NA,TRBJ2-5,TRBV19
CASSLIGLAEQYF,TGCGCCAGCAGTCTAATAGGACTCGCCGAGCAGTACTTC,NA,NA,TRBJ2-7,TRBV23-1
CASASAGGPQETQYF,TGTGCCAGCGCATCAGCGGGGGGCCCCCAAGAGACCCAGTACTTC,NA,TRBD2,TRBJ2-5,TRBV25-1
CASSLAVGGIQYF,TGCGCCAGCAGCTTGGCGGTGGGCGGCATTCAGTACTTC,NA,NA,TRBJ2-4,TRBV5-1
CSVARGTGETQYF,TGCAGCGTTGCGAGGGGGACGGGGGAGACCCAGTACTTC,NA,NA,TRBJ2-5,TRBV29-1
CASRTVRGFETQYF,TGTGCCAGCAGGACCGTCAGGGGCTTCGAGACCCAGTACTTC,few,NA,TRBJ2-5,TRBV5-6
CASSLMGNQPQHF,TGTGCCAGCAGCTTAATGGGCAATCAGCCCCAGCATTTT,NA,NA,TRBJ1-5,TRBV7-9
CASSLPQGGTEAFF,TGTGCCAGCAGCTTACCACAGGGAGGCACTGAAGCTTTCTTT,NA,NA,TRBJ1-1,TRBV7-6
CAISEGSSGYLETQYF,TGTGCCATCAGTGAGGGATCTAGCGGTTATCTAGAGACCCAGTACTTC,NA,TRBD2,TRBJ2-5,TRBV10-3
CASSQDGRGVRKLFF,TGCGCCAGCAGCCAAGATGGTAGGGGGGTTCGGAAACTGTTTTTT,NA,NA,TRBJ1-4,TRBV4-1
CASSGLAGGHRETQYF,TGTGCCAGCAGCGGACTAGCGGGGGGCCATCGGGAGACCCAGTACTTC,NA,TRBD2,TRBJ2-5,TRBV7-9
CASRGGLERPLHF,TGCGCCAGCAGAGGGGGACTCGAGCGTCCCCTCCACTTT,few,NA,TRBJ1-6,TRBV5-1
CASSQAGLAGGRFRQYF,TGTGCCAGCAGCCAGGCTGGACTAGCGGGGGGGCGATTTAGGCAGTATTTT,NA,TRBD2,TRBJ2-3,TRBV5-6